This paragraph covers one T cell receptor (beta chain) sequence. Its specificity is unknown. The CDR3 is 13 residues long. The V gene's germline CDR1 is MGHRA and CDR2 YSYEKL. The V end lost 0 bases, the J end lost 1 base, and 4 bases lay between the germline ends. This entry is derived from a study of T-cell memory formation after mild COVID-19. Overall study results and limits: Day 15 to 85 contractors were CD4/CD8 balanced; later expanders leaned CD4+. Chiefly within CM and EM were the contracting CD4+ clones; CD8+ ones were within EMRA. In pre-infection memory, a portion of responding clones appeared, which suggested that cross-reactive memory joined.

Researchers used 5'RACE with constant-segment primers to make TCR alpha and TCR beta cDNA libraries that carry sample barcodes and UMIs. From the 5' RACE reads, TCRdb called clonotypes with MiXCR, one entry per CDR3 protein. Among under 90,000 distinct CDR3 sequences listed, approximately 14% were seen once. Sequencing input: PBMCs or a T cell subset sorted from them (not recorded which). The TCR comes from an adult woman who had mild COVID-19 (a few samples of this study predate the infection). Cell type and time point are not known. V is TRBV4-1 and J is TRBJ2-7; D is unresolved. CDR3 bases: TGCGCCAGCAGCCAAGATACGTCCTACGAGCAGTACTTC. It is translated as CASSQDTSYEQYF.